The 20 T cell receptor beta chains in this list originate from one sample, sequenced in a study of CD8 T cells in Susac syndrome. With random hexamers, 0.5 to 1 ug RNA was reverse transcribed. TCRdb reprocessed the immunoSEQ multiplex PCR reads via MiXCR and lists one record per CDR3 protein. The data hold about 200,000 distinct CDR3 sequences, with 95% observed a single time. Sequencing was done on a sample of CD4+ T cells from PBMCs. The receptors were gathered from a human donor in good health.

V gene TRBV9 combines with J gene TRBJ1-2; D is possibly TRBD1 (6 bases). Germline V gene data show CDR1 as SGDLS and CDR2 as YYNGEE. Trimming removed 2 bases at V and 7 bases at J, with 15 bases between. The CDR3 contains 14 residues. Here the CDR3 reads CASSVGARDTGYTF. CDR3 in DNA: TGTGCCAGCAGCGTGGGGGCACGGGACACTGGCTACACCTTC.

The rearrangement joins TRBV20-1 to TRBJ2-5; 7 bases are shared with TRBD2. Germline lookup yields CDR1 DFQATT and CDR2 SNEGSKA (reference sequence). V shed 5 bases, J shed 2 bases, and the junction held 5 bases outside the gene matches. CDR3 length: 13 residues. The CDR3 loop reads CSAPRTSQETQYF. In nucleotides, the CDR3 is TGCAGTGCTCCGCGGACTAGTCAAGAGACCCAGTACTTC.

V and J are TRBV4-2 and TRBJ1-5, with D uncertain. The CDR3 runs to 15 residues. Germline CDR1 and CDR2: LGHNA and YNFKEQ. Trimming shortened V by 3 bases and J by 0 bases, and 9 bases separated the two germline ends. CDR3 in amino acids: CASSQQSLSNQPQHF. CDR3 coding DNA: TGTGCCAGCAGCCAGCAGTCCCTTAGCAATCAGCCCCAGCATTTT.

The table lists this clonotype with a count of one. The gene calls are TRBV14 and TRBJ2-3; D gene ambiguous. V lost 0 bases to trimming and J lost 6 bases, with 13 bases between them. Looked up from germline, CDR1 is SGHDN and CDR2 is FVKESK. This CDR3 has 15 residues. The CDR3 DNA is TGTGCCAGCAGCCAAGATCGGTGGTCGTCGGATACGCAGTATTTT. Translating it yields CASSQDRWSSDTQYF.

This chain links TRBV15 with TRBJ1-2; D gene ambiguous. Looked up from germline, CDR1 is LNHNV and CDR2 is YYDKDF (reference sequence). Trimming took 5 bases from V and 5 from J, leaving 6 bases between them. The CDR3 is 11 amino acids. The CDR3 here is CATSGNYGYTF. The CDR3, as DNA: TGTGCCACCAGCGGTAATTATGGCTACACCTTC.

The rearrangement uses TRBV3-1 and TRBJ1-1; TRBD1 might be the D (5 bases). CDR1 and CDR2 from the germline V gene are LGHDT and YNNKEL (reference sequence). Trimming left V 7 bases short and J 6 bases short, with 15 bases between. The CDR3 has 13 residues. The CDR3 DNA follows: TGTGCCAGCACCGGGACTCTAGGGGCTGAAGCTTTCTTT. Protein product: CASTGTLGAEAFF.

This clonotype was picked up one time. The chain couples TRBV6-2 or TRBV6-3 to TRBJ2-4, with D tentatively TRBD1 or TRBD2 (5 bases each). The CDR3 length is 13 residues. The ends were cut back, 4 bases at V and 9 bases at J, with 13 bases in the middle. The germline CDR1 and CDR2 sequences are MNHEY and SVGEGT. The CDR3 reads CASSSWGLGIQYF. CDR3 coding DNA: TGTGCCAGCAGTTCATGGGGGTTAGGCATTCAGTACTTC.

The chain couples TRBV4-3 to TRBJ2-1; 9 bases align to TRBD2. J gave up 3 bases and V 4 bases, and 7 bases lay outside the gene matches. This CDR3 spans 16 amino acids. From germline, CDR1 is LGHNA and CDR2 YSLEER. CDR3 sequence (DNA): TGCGCCAGCAGCCGGAGCGGGGGGTCCAACTACAATGAGCAGTTCTTC. Encoded protein: CASSRSGGSNYNEQFF.

The chain uses TRBV29-1 and TRBJ2-3; 10 bases fit TRBD2. The ends lost 4 bases at V and 6 bases at J; junction bases unmatched: 10. Per germline, CDR1 SQVTM and CDR2 ANQGSEA. This CDR3 has 15 amino acids. The CDR3 loop is CSVGFEAGGSDTQYF. The CDR3 DNA follows: TGCAGCGTTGGTTTCGAAGCGGGGGGGTCGGATACGCAGTATTTT.

CDR3 sequence reads: CSVVSRVLGEQYF. In DNA form, the CDR3 reads TGCAGCGTTGTGTCGAGGGTCCTCGGCGAGCAGTACTTC. This sequence joins TRBV29-1 and TRBJ2-7, with D possibly being TRBD2 (5 bases). Trimming cost V 4 bases and J 6 bases, with 16 bases left between them. The germline V gene has CDR1 SQVTM and CDR2 ANQGSEA. The CDR3 has 13 residues.

The chain uses TRBV6-5 and TRBJ1-2, with D possibly matching TRBD1 (5 bases). V was shortened by 5 bases and J by 4 bases, with 11 bases between the two germline ends. This CDR3 contains 13 residues. In germline, CDR1 is MNHEY, CDR2 SVGAGI. CDR3 sequence (DNA): TGTGCCAGCAGTCGATGGGACGCCTATGGCTACACCTTC. As protein: CASSRWDAYGYTF.

The CDR3 DNA is TGTGCCAGCACTCGGCCCCAGGGAGAAGGCAATGAGCAGTTCTTC. The encoded protein is CASTRPQGEGNEQFF. The V gene is TRBV28, the J gene TRBJ2-1, with D possibly called TRBD1 or TRBD2 (5 bases each). Germline CDR1 reads MDHEN; CDR2 reads SYDVKM. The V gene lost 7 bases and the J gene lost 6 bases, with 19 bases spanning the gap. The CDR3 spans 15 residues.

This chain uses TRBV9 with TRBJ2-2; a possible D gene is TRBD2 (5 bases). V was cut by 4 bases and J by 8 bases, with 12 bases left in between. The germline V gene encodes CDR1 SGDLS and CDR2 YYNGEE. The CDR3 is 13 amino acids. This CDR3 is CASSPRWEGELFF. CDR3 sequence (DNA): TGTGCCAGCAGCCCCAGGTGGGAGGGGGAGCTGTTTTTT.

V gene TRBV19 combines with J gene TRBJ1-5, with TRBD1 identical over 7 bases. The V segment lost 5 bases and the J segment 1 base; nucleotides outside the gene matches: 2. This CDR3 region has 14 residues. Looked up from germline, CDR1 is LNHDA and CDR2 is SQIVND (reference sequence). CDR3 DNA: TGTGCCAGTAGTGCGACAGGGAGCAATCAGCCCCAGCATTTT. It translates to CASSATGSNQPQHF.

This clonotype appeared a single time. The rearrangement joins TRBV9 to TRBJ2-1, with 8 bases matching TRBD1. CDR1 and CDR2 from the germline V gene are SGDLS and YYNGEE. Losses at the gene ends were 5 bases for V and 5 bases for J; bases not matched to a gene: 9. This CDR3 is built from 15 residues. The DNA of the CDR3 is TGTGCCAGCAGGCCCGGACAGGGAAGGAACAATGAGCAGTTCTTC. Translated, it gives CASRPGQGRNNEQFF. Together with reference TRBV9 and TRBJ2-1, the CDR3 gives the full variable domain: DSGVTQTPKHLITATGQRVTLRCSPRSGDLSVYWYQQSLDQGLQFLIQYYNGEERAKGNILERFSAQQFPDLHSELNLSSLELGDSALYFCASRPGQGRNNEQFFGPGTRLTVL.

CDR3 sequence (DNA): TGTGCCAGCAGCCCGCTTCGACAGGGCGAAAAACTGTTTTTT. Translation gives CASSPLRQGEKLFF. V gene TRBV14 combines with J gene TRBJ1-4; 7 nucleotides match TRBD1. The length of the CDR3 is 14 residues. Germline V gene lookup returns CDR1 SGHDN and CDR2 FVKESK. V dropped 4 bases and J dropped 8; count of bases not matched to a gene: 7.

The V and J genes are TRBV6-1 and TRBJ2-3; D call uncertain. The CDR3 totals 14 residues. Trimming pared 2 bases from V and 7 bases from J, leaving 13 bases between. Germline lookup yields CDR1 MNHNS and CDR2 SASEGT. DNA for the CDR3: TGTGCCAGCAGTGAATTCAAAACGACGCATACGCAGTATTTT. It yields the protein CASSEFKTTHTQYF.

This chain connects TRBV9 to TRBJ2-3; D unclear. V shed 0 bases and J shed 2 bases, with 7 bases lying between them. There are 14 residues in the CDR3. The V gene's germline CDR1 is SGDLS and CDR2 YYNGEE. This CDR3 reads CASSVATHTDTQYF. The DNA for the CDR3 is TGTGCCAGCAGCGTAGCTACTCACACAGATACGCAGTATTTT.

The chain combines TRBV9 with TRBJ2-5; 8 bases map to TRBD1. Germline CDR1 and CDR2: SGDLS and YYNGEE. The CDR3 sequence is 13 residues long. V gave up 4 bases and J gave up 5 bases; unmatched junction bases: 4. The CDR3 region has the DNA TGTGCCAGCAGCAAGGACAGGGTGGAGACCCAGTACTTC. Encoded protein: CASSKDRVETQYF.

The chain employs TRBV27 and TRBJ1-1, with D unresolved. The germline gives CDR1 MNHEY, CDR2 SMNVEV (reference sequence). This CDR3 spans 13 amino acids. Deletions cut 1 base from V and 2 bases from J, with 5 bases between. The CDR3, as DNA: TGTGCCAGCAGTTTATGGGGAAACACTGAAGCTTTCTTT. This codes for CASSLWGNTEAFF.